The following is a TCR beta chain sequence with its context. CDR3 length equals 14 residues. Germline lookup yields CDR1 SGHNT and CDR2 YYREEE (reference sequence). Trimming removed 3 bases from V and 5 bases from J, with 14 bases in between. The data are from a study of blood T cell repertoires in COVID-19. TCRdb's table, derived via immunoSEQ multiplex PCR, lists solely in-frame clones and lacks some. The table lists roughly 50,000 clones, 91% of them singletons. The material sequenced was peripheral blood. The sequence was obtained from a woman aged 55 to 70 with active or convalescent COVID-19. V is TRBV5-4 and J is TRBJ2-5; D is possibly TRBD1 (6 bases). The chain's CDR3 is CASSSFTGYETQYF. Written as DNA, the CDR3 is TGTGCCAGCAGCTCCTTTACAGGGTACGAGACCCAGTACTTC.